The 6 T cell receptor beta chains presented below share a single source sample, sequenced in a study of response to subunit inactivated influenza vaccine. MiXCR was run by TCRdb on the RT-PCR reads, yielding one entry per CDR3 protein. The sample consists of around 150,000 distinct CDR3 sequences, 9.5% to 13% of them appearing once. This specimen consisted of non-naive T cells sorted from PBMCs, obtained 35 to 45 days after vaccination. These receptors all come from a man in his fifties who received an inactivated influenza vaccine.

The V call is TRBV5-6, the J call TRBJ2-3; D gene uncertain. With 4 bases removed from V and 4 bases from J, the gap between germline ends came to 16 bases. This CDR3 has 15 residues. CDR1 and CDR2 from the germline V gene are SGHDT and YYEEEE. The CDR3 here is CASSPNPGAPDTQYF. In DNA, the CDR3 is TGTGCCAGCAGCCCGAACCCCGGAGCCCCAGATACGCAGTATTTT.

This clonotype showed up many times. V and J are TRBV7-9 and TRBJ2-7; tentative D call: TRBD2 (6 bases). The CDR3 has 14 amino acids. Looked up from germline, CDR1 is SEHNR and CDR2 is FQNEAQ (reference sequence). The ends were cut back, 1 base at V and 5 bases at J, with 12 bases in the middle. The DNA for the CDR3 is TGTGCCAGCAGCTTAGTTCCGCGGGATGACGAGCAGTACTTC. It is translated as CASSLVPRDDEQYF.

This clonotype was seen a handful of times. The genes are TRBV2 and TRBJ2-7; tentatively, D is TRBD1 or TRBD2 (5 bases each). CDR3 length: 14 residues. The ends were cut back, 4 bases at V and 3 bases at J, with 13 bases in the middle. Germline V CDR1 and CDR2: SNHLY, FYNNEI. The CDR3 reads CASSAGRGDYEQYF. The CDR3 DNA reads as TGTGCCAGCAGTGCGGGACGGGGAGACTACGAGCAGTACTTC.

In this sample, this clonotype turned up many times. The chain uses TRBV5-1 and TRBJ2-3, with 8 nucleotides matching TRBD1. The CDR3 sequence is 17 residues long. V shed 0 bases and J 0 bases; nucleotides not matched to a gene: 6. Germline V gene data show CDR1 as SGHRS and CDR2 as YFSETQ. The CDR3: CASSLGSGTGSTDTQYF. In DNA form, the CDR3 reads TGCGCCAGCAGCTTGGGCTCCGGGACAGGTAGCACAGATACGCAGTATTTT.

J is TRBJ2-1 and V is TRBV2, with 7 bases fitting TRBD2. J lost 2 bases, V lost 6 bases, and 7 bases had no gene match. Germline V CDR1 and CDR2: SNHLY, FYNNEI. This CDR3 spans 15 amino acids. The CDR3 protein is CASSVTSATYNEQFF. The CDR3, as DNA: TGTGCCAGCAGCGTTACTAGCGCTACCTACAATGAGCAGTTCTTC.

This clonotype was counted only a few times. This chain uses TRBV15 with TRBJ1-3, with no clear D. The V end was cut by 0 bases, the J end by 0 bases, with 6 bases between. The CDR3 loop spans 15 amino acids. Germline V gene sequence: CDR1 LNHNV, CDR2 YYDKDF (reference sequence). CDR3 sequence (DNA): TGTGCCACCAGCAGAGATCTTTTCTCTGGAAACACCATATATTTT. Residues: CATSRDLFSGNTIYF.